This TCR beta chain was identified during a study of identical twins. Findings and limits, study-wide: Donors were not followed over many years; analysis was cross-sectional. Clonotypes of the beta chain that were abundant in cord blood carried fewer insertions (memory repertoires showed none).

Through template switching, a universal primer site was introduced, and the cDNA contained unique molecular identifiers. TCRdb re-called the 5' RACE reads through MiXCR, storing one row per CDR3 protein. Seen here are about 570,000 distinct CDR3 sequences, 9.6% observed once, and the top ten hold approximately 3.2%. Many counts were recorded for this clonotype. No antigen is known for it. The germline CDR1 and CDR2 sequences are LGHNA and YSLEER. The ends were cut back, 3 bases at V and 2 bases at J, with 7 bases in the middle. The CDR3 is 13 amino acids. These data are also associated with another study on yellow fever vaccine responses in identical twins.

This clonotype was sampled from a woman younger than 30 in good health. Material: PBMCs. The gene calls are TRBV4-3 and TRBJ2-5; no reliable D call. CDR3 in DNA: TGCGCCAGCAGCCAGAGCTTACAAGAGACCCAGTACTTC. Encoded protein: CASSQSLQETQYF.